A single sample is the source of the 5 T cell receptor beta chains below, sequenced in a study of cytomegalovirus exposure and HLA in healthy donors (dated by TCRdb to about 2017). Libraries were made using the immunoSEQ multiplex PCR assay. The multiplex PCR relied on a mix of 60 forward primers for TCR Vbeta segments and 13 reverse primers for TCR Jbeta segments. TCRdb holds this immuneACCESS table with in-frame rearrangements only. Some clones are missing; in checked studies, unresolved V genes explain under half, and the rest has no known cause. This sample comprises roughly 150,000 clones, about 75% of them detected only once. The ten largest clones add up to about 0.66% of the sample. The sequencing input was PBMCs. The receptor set was obtained from a male donor in good health and CMV-seronegative.

This clone was observed once. The rearrangement joins TRBV7-2 to TRBJ2-7; tentatively, D is TRBD1 (6 bases). Germline lookup yields CDR1 SGHTA and CDR2 FQGNSA. Trimming cost V 5 bases and J 2 bases, with 16 bases left between them. CDR3 length equals 15 residues. This chain's CDR3 is CASSRTAFEPYEQYF. The CDR3 region has the DNA TGTGCCAGCAGCCGGACAGCATTCGAGCCCTACGAGCAGTACTTC.

CDR3 region: CASSAVRAHEQYF. As DNA, the CDR3 is TGTGCCAGCAGTGCGGTCAGGGCCCACGAGCAGTACTTC. J is TRBJ2-7 and V is TRBV6-5; a weak D match, TRBD1 (5 bases). Germline V gene data show CDR1 as MNHEY and CDR2 as SVGAGI. With 5 bases removed from V and 5 bases from J, the gap between germline ends came to 13 bases. The CDR3 length is 13 residues.

The V and J genes are TRBV7-2 and TRBJ1-5, with 7 bases aligning to TRBD1. In germline, CDR1 is SGHTA, CDR2 FQGNSA. This CDR3 has 14 residues. V lost 4 bases to trimming and J lost 7 bases; unmatched junction nucleotides: 7. This chain's CDR3 is CASSSKQGQQPQHF. The DNA of the CDR3 is TGTGCCAGCAGCTCTAAACAGGGGCAGCAGCCCCAGCATTTT.

The rearrangement joins TRBV27 to TRBJ1-6; no firm D call. Germline CDR1 is MNHEY and CDR2 is SMNVEV (reference sequence). Deletions cut 3 bases from V and 6 bases from J, with 12 bases between. The CDR3 sequence is 15 residues long. The CDR3 region has the DNA TGTGCCAGCAGTTTTGAGGGCAGCTTTAATTCACCCCTCCACTTT. Translated: CASSFEGSFNSPLHF.

The CDR3 nucleotides read TGTGCTTCAGCAGCACTAGGCGGGCCGCCGGGGGACGAGCAGTACTTC. It specifies CASAALGGPPGDEQYF. The rearrangement uses TRBV27 and TRBJ2-7; D might be TRBD2 (6 bases). CDR1 and CDR2 from the germline V gene are MNHEY and SMNVEV (reference sequence). The CDR3 has 16 residues.